This is a list of T cell receptor beta chains from one sample in a study of cytomegalovirus exposure and HLA in healthy donors. Measured with immunoSEQ multiplex PCR; TCRdb has only the in-frame clones, and not every one. The sample records some 96,000 clones, approximately 64% being singletons. The sample was PBMCs. The source of these receptors is a man aged 55-75 years in good health and CMV-seronegative. The CDR3 runs from the conserved cysteine through the conserved F or W. A D gene is named only where the DNA matches it firmly. Part of the rows lack a size; the others show once, few, many or a class for expanded clones.

CDR3 DNA	CDR3 protein	D gene	clone size	V gene	J gene
TGTGCCAGCAGCGAAGCCGGGGGGACCGTAGAAAAACTGTTTTTT	CASSEAGGTVEKLFF	.	.	TRBV7-9	TRBJ1-4
TGTGCCAGCAGCTTAGGAGAGTCTAGCAATCAGCCCCAGCATTTT	CASSLGESSNQPQHF	.	.	TRBV5-8	TRBJ1-5
TGTGCCAGTAGTATTGATAGGGGATCACCGTACACTGAAGCTTTCTTT	CASSIDRGSPYTEAFF	.	.	TRBV19	TRBJ1-1
TGTGCCAGCTCCCCTACTAACCCGAACACCGGGGAGCTGTTTTTT	CASSPTNPNTGELFF	.	.	TRBV18	TRBJ2-2
TGTGCCAGCAGCGTAGGTGGACTAGCGGGAGGGCCTTCAGTCGAGCAGTACTTC	CASSVGGLAGGPSVEQYF	TRBD2	.	TRBV9	TRBJ2-7
TGCAGCGTTCCAGGGGTAGGGGACACCGGGGAGCTGTTTTTT	CSVPGVGDTGELFF	.	.	TRBV29-1	TRBJ2-2
TGTGCCACCAGCAGAGATGGCGGGACGAATGGCTACACCTTC	CATSRDGGTNGYTF	.	.	TRBV15	TRBJ1-2
TGTGCCAGCAGTTACTTGGAACAGTCAGGTCACTATGGCTACACCTTC	CASSYLEQSGHYGYTF	.	.	TRBV6-6	TRBJ1-2
TGTGCCAGCAGTTTGCTAGCGGGAGGAGGTAGCGGCACCGGGGAGCTGTTTTTT	CASSLLAGGGSGTGELFF	TRBD2	.	TRBV28	TRBJ2-2
TGCGCCAGCAGCCAAGAGGGGACTAGGGGCACAGATACGCAGTATTTT	CASSQEGTRGTDTQYF	TRBD2	.	TRBV4-1	TRBJ2-3
TGTGCCAGCAGTGCAGGGGTGGACACTGAAGCTTTCTTT	CASSAGVDTEAFF	.	.	TRBV6-1	TRBJ1-1
TGTGCCAGCACCCCTCGGGACACCCATCAGGACACAGATACGCAGTATTTT	CASTPRDTHQDTDTQYF	.	.	TRBV13	TRBJ2-3
TGTGCCAGTAGTGCAACAGGGTCCGTCACCGGGGAGCTGTTTTTT	CASSATGSVTGELFF	.	few	TRBV19	TRBJ2-2
TGTGCCAGCAGTTTAATAGGGGGAAGGCAGCCCCAGCATTTT	CASSLIGGRQPQHF	.	.	TRBV28	TRBJ1-5
TGTGCCAGCAGTCCCCGAACAGGGGGCACAGATACGCAGTATTTT	CASSPRTGGTDTQYF	TRBD1	.	TRBV2	TRBJ2-3
TGTGCCAGCAGCCCGGGGGCTAACTATGGCTACACCTTC	CASSPGANYGYTF	.	.	TRBV7-9	TRBJ1-2
TGTGCCAGCAGTGAGGGGCAGGCACAAGAGACCCAGTACTTC	CASSEGQAQETQYF	.	few	TRBV2	TRBJ2-5
TGTGCCAGCAGTTACGATCAGGGTTTGATGCCTGAAGCTTTCTTT	CASSYDQGLMPEAFF	.	.	TRBV6-6	TRBJ1-1
TGTGCCAGCAGCCAAGCCTCGGGACAGTTTAATCAGCCCCAGCATTTT	CASSQASGQFNQPQHF	TRBD1	once	TRBV6-6	TRBJ1-5
TGTGCCAGCTCACCAACTACACAACTGAACACTGAAGCTTTCTTT	CASSPTTQLNTEAFF	.	few	TRBV18	TRBJ1-1
TGTGCCAGCAGCAGGGGACAGGGGGCGTTCGGCTACACCTTC	CASSRGQGAFGYTF	TRBD1	.	TRBV9	TRBJ1-2
TGTGCCAGCTCTATGGGCGGGACAGGGTGGGAAAAACTGTTTTTT	CASSMGGTGWEKLFF	TRBD1	.	TRBV7-9	TRBJ1-4
TGTGCCAGCAGTGCACTAGCGGGAGGGGGCGAGCAGTACTTC	CASSALAGGGEQYF	TRBD2	.	TRBV6-4	TRBJ2-7